The next 22 T cell receptor beta chains were all read from a single sample in a study of CXCR3-negative and CXCR3-positive naive CD8 T cells. The TRB cDNA libraries were prepared by 5' RACE with UMI labels. TCRdb reprocessed the 5' RACE reads; each CDR3 protein has one entry and no DNA is given. Listed are under 65,000 distinct CDR3 sequences; around 24% falls within the top ten. Source material: memory CD8+ T cells from blood. These receptors all come from a human donor in good health. Some clones in this sample may be carry-over from other donors' samples.

This chain uses TRBV6-4 with TRBJ2-1; TCRdb lists TRBD1, though no DNA is available to test this call. Germline CDR1 is MRHNA and CDR2 is SNTAGT. This CDR3 spans 16 amino acids. CDR3 sequence reads: CASSDGTGGSYNEQFF.

The chain combines TRBV7-9 with TRBJ2-1; the D gene TCRdb calls, TRBD2, cannot be checked with no DNA. CDR3 length: 13 amino acids. The V gene's germline CDR1 is SEHNR and CDR2 FQNEAQ (reference sequence). CDR3 amino acids: CASGSGQHNEQFF. Supplemented by reference TRBV7-9 and TRBJ2-1, the full variable domain reads DTGVSQNPRHKITKRGQNVTFRCDPISEHNRLYWYRQTLGQGPEFLTYFQNEAQLEKSRLLSDRFSAERPKGSFSTLEIQRTEQGDSAMYLCASGSGQHNEQFFGPGTRLTVL.

This rearrangement joins TRBV28 to TRBJ2-3. The CDR3 length is 14 residues. Germline CDR1 MDHEN, CDR2 SYDVKM. The CDR3 spells CASSFALSTDTQYF. Filled out from reference TRBV28 and TRBJ2-3, the complete variable domain reads DVKVTQSSRYLVKRTGEKVFLECVQDMDHENMFWYRQDPGLGLRLIYFSYDVKMKEKGDIPEGYSVSREKKERFSLILESASTNQTSMYLCASSFALSTDTQYFGPGTRLTVL.

The chain employs TRBV7-3 and TRBJ2-7; TCRdb selects TRBD2, and the lack of DNA leaves this call unchecked. The length of the CDR3 is 15 residues. Germline CDR1 reads SGHTA; CDR2 reads FQGTGA. This CDR3 reads CASSARPAGVGEQYF. The full variable domain, completed using reference TRBV7-3 and TRBJ2-7, is GAGVSQTPSNKVTEKGKYVELRCDPISGHTALYWYRQSLGQGPEFLIYFQGTGAADDSGLPNDRFFAVRPEGSVSTLKIQRTERGDSAVYLCASSARPAGVGEQYFGPGTRLTVT.

The chain joins TRBV20-1 to TRBJ2-2; TCRdb indicates TRBD1, and absent DNA this call remains unverified. The germline V gene has CDR1 DFQATT and CDR2 SNEGSKA (reference sequence). CDR3 length equals 15 residues. CDR3 amino acids: CSMRTGFSPTGELFF.

The rearrangement uses TRBV12-5 and TRBJ1-5; TCRdb's D call of TRBD1 is untestable without DNA. The germline gives CDR1 LGHNT, CDR2 FRNRAP. CDR3 size: 16 residues. CDR3 sequence reads: CASGLAPFGVHQPQHF.

This sequence joins TRBV29-1 and TRBJ1-1; TCRdb's assignment of TRBD1 cannot be checked, as there is no DNA. Germline assignment: CDR1 SQVTM and CDR2 ANQGSEA. The CDR3 runs to 16 residues. CDR3 residues: CSVEDRWGGAYTEAFF.

The rearrangement uses TRBV28 and TRBJ2-1. CDR3 length: 15 residues. Germline V gives CDR1 MDHEN, CDR2 SYDVKM. Here the CDR3 reads CASSLSLNSYNEQFF.

This chain links TRBV29-1 with TRBJ2-5. Germline V lookup: CDR1 SQVTM, CDR2 ANQGSEA. The CDR3 extends over 12 amino acids. The CDR3 here is CSAESSVETQYF.

This rearrangement joins TRBV11-3 to TRBJ2-2; the TRBD1 assignment by TCRdb is unverifiable without DNA. CDR1 SGHNT and CDR2 YENEEA come from the germline V gene. The CDR3 covers 15 residues. CDR3 sequence reads: CASSLREGHTGELFF. Looking up the rest from reference TRBV11-3 and TRBJ2-2 gives the full variable domain: EAGVVQSPRYKIIEKKQPVAFWCNPISGHNTLYWYLQNLGQGPELLIRYENEEAVDDSQLPKDRFSAERLKGVDSTLKIQPAELGDSAVYLCASSLREGHTGELFFGEGSRLTVL.

The rearrangement links TRBV10-3 to TRBJ2-3; TCRdb's D gene call, TRBD1, goes unchecked for lack of DNA. Germline lookup yields CDR1 ENHRY and CDR2 SYGVKD. CDR3 length: 15 amino acids. CDR3 sequence reads: CAISQRDREVDTQYF.

The V call is TRBV6-5, the J call TRBJ2-1; the D gene TCRdb calls, TRBD2, cannot be checked with no DNA. CDR1 MNHEY and CDR2 SVGAGI come from the germline V gene. The CDR3 runs to 16 residues. The CDR3 here is CASSYYTSGFYNEQFF.

The chain carries TRBV7-3 and TRBJ1-5; TCRdb lists TRBD1, though no DNA is available to test this call. CDR3 length: 15 residues. CDR1 SGHTA and CDR2 FQGTGA come from the germline V gene. CDR3 protein: CASSFDAVTGQPQHF.

The V and J genes are TRBV6-1 and TRBJ1-2; TCRdb reports TRBD1, a call that lacks DNA to check it against. Germline V gene data show CDR1 as MNHNS and CDR2 as SASEGT. This CDR3 contains 16 residues. CDR3 sequence reads: CASSVGLSGGHYGYTF.

This chain links TRBV29-1 with TRBJ1-3. The CDR3 is 13 residues long. Germline loops: CDR1 SQVTM, CDR2 ANQGSEA. The CDR3 reads CSVKTALGNTIYF.

This chain connects TRBV6-6 to TRBJ2-7. The length of the CDR3 is 13 residues. CDR1 and CDR2 (germline): MNHNY, SVGAGI (reference sequence). CDR3 loop: CASSPTGHHEQYF.

This rearrangement joins TRBV11-2 to TRBJ1-1; TCRdb reports TRBD1, a call that lacks DNA to check it against. This CDR3 has 13 residues. From germline, CDR1 is SGHAT and CDR2 FQNNGV. This CDR3 reads CASSVGQYTEAFF.

The chain combines TRBV6-6 with TRBJ2-7; TCRdb lists TRBD1, though no DNA is available to test this call. The CDR3 is 16 amino acids. Germline CDR1 reads MNHNY; CDR2 reads SVGAGI (reference sequence). The CDR3 protein is CASSPGPGQRIYEQYF.

The CDR3 loop reads CATSRERVGDGGGTEAFF. The rearrangement uses TRBV15 and TRBJ1-1. The CDR3 is 18 residues long. CDR1 and CDR2 from the germline V gene are LNHNV and YYDKDF (reference sequence).

V usage is TRBV19 and J usage is TRBJ2-7; checking the TCRdb D call of TRBD1 is not possible without DNA. This CDR3 contains 14 residues. The germline V gene encodes CDR1 LNHDA and CDR2 SQIVND (reference sequence). CDR3 sequence reads: CASRSRDLFHEQYF.

This chain uses TRBV20-1 with TRBJ1-4; without DNA, the TCRdb call of TRBD1 cannot be checked. Germline V lookup: CDR1 DFQATT, CDR2 SNEGSKA (reference sequence). The CDR3 has 16 residues. This chain's CDR3 is CSARDQWGQGVEKLFF.

The V and J genes are TRBV27 and TRBJ2-2. Per the germline V gene, CDR1 is MNHEY and CDR2 is SMNVEV (reference sequence). CDR3 length: 13 amino acids. This CDR3 reads CASSWTPTGELFF.